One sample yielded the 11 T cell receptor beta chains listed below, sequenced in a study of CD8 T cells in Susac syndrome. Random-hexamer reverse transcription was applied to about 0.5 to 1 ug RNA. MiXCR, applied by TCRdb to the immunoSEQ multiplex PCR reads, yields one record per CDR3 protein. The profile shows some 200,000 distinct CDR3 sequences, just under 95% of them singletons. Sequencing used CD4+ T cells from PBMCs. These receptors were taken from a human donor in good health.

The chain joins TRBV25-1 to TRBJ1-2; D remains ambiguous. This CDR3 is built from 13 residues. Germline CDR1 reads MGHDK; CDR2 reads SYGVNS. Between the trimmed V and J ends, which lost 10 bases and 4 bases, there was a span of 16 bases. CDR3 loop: CANPIRMTYGYTF. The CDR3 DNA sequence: TGTGCCAACCCAATCAGGATGACCTATGGCTACACCTTC.

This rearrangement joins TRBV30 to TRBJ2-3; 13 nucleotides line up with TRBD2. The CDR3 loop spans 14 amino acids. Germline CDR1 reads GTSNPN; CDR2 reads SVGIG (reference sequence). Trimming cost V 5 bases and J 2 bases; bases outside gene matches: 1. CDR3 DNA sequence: TGTGCCTGGGGGACTAGCGGGACCACAGATACGCAGTATTTT. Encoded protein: CAWGTSGTTDTQYF.

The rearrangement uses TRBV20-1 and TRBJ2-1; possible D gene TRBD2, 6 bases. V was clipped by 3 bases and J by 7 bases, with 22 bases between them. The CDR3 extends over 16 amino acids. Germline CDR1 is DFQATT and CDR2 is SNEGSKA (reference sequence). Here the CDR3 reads CSARIPGAFGRNEQFF. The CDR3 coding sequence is TGCAGTGCTAGGATACCGGGAGCCTTTGGTCGGAATGAGCAGTTCTTC.

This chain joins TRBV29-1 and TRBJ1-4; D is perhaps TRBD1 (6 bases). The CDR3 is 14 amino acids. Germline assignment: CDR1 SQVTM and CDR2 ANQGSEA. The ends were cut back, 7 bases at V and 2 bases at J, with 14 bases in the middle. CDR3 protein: CSAEGGATNEKLFF. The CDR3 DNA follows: TGCAGCGCAGAAGGGGGAGCGACTAATGAAAAACTGTTTTTT.

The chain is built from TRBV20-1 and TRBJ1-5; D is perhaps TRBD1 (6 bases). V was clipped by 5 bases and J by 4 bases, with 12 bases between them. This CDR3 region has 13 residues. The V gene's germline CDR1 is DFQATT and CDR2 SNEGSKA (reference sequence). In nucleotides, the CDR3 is TGCAGTGCTGGAGGACAGACTAATCAGCCCCAGCATTTT. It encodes CSAGGQTNQPQHF.

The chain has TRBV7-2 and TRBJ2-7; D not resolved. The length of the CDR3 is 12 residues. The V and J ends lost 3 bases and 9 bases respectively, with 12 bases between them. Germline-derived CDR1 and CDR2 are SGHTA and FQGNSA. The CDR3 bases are TGTGCCAGCAGCTTTAATGCTGGCCTGCAGTACTTC. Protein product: CASSFNAGLQYF.

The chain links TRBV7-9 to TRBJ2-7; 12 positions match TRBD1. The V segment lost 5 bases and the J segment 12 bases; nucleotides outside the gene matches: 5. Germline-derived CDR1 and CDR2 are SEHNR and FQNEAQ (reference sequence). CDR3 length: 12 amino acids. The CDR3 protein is CASSRDRGRVYF. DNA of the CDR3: TGTGCCAGCAGCCGGGACAGGGGGCGAGTGTACTTC.

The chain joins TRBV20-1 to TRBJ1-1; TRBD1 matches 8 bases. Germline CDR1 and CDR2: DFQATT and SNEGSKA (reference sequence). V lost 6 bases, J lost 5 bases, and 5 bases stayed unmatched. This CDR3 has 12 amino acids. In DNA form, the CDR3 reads TGCAGTGCCAGACAGGGGTGGACTGAAGCTTTCTTT. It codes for CSARQGWTEAFF.

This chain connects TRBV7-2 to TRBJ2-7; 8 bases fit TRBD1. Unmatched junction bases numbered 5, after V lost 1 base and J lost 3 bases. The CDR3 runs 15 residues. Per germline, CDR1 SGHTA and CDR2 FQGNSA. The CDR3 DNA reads TGTGCCAGCAGCTTAGATCCAGGGGGCAGCTACGAGCAGTACTTC. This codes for CASSLDPGGSYEQYF.

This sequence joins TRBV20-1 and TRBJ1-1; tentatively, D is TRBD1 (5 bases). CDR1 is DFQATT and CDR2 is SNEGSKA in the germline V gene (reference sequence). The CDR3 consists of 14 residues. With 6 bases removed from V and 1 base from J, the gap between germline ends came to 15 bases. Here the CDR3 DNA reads TGCAGTGCCACAAAAGTCCAGGGGAACACTGAAGCTTTCTTT. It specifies CSATKVQGNTEAFF.

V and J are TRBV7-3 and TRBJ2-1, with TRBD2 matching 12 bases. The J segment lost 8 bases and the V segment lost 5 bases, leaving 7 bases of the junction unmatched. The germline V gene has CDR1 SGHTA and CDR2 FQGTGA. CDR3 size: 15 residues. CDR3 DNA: TGTGCCAGCAGCCCCGGACTAGCGGGACCATATGAGCAGTTCTTC. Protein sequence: CASSPGLAGPYEQFF.